Listed below are T cell receptor beta chains from one sample, sequenced in a study of OX40 agonist ivuxolimab in advanced cancers. The method was immunoSEQ multiplex PCR; TCRdb's version includes in-frame clones alone and lacks a portion of them. The sample carries tens of thousands of clones, 80% to 85% recorded once. This material consisted of CD4+ or CD8+ T cells sorted from blood, taken in a trial of the OX40 agonist ivuxolimab. Receptors were obtained from an adult with an advanced solid tumor such as melanoma, head and neck, liver or kidney cancer. Each CDR3 is given with its conserved first and last residue. D genes are given only for firm matches. The size of a clone is reported for some rows only, either as once, few or many, or as a class for expanded clones.

abundance	v_gene	d_gene	j_gene	CDR3aa	CDR3nt
NA	TRBV2	TRBD2	TRBJ2-7	CASSEQRGGASYEQYF	TGTGCCAGCAGTGAACAGCGGGGGGGTGCCTCCTACGAGCAGTACTTC
NA	TRBV5-1	NA	TRBJ1-1	CASSLAGGANTEAFF	TGCGCCAGCAGCTTGGCCGGGGGCGCGAACACTGAAGCTTTCTTT
NA	TRBV10-3	NA	TRBJ1-1	CAISESANTEAFF	TGTGCCATCAGTGAGTCAGCGAACACTGAAGCTTTCTTT
NA	TRBV28	NA	TRBJ1-1	CASSLPFGANTEAFF	TGTGCCAGCAGTCTCCCCTTCGGGGCGAACACTGAAGCTTTCTTT
NA	TRBV6-5	TRBD1	TRBJ1-1	CASSAAGTENTEAFF	TGTGCCAGCAGTGCCGCCGGGACAGAAAACACTGAAGCTTTCTTT
NA	TRBV9	TRBD2	TRBJ2-1	CASSVSGGHLNEQFF	TGTGCCAGCAGCGTGAGCGGGGGGCACCTCAATGAGCAGTTCTTC
NA	TRBV19	TRBD2	TRBJ2-3	CASKLLAGAPTDTQYF	TGTGCCAGCAAGCTACTAGCGGGGGCCCCCACAGATACGCAGTATTTT
NA	TRBV5-1	NA	TRBJ1-3	CASSPQGGADTIYF	TGTGCCAGCAGCCCCCAAGGTGGGGCGGACACCATATATTTT
NA	TRBV6-5	NA	TRBJ1-6	CASSSPQGNSPLHF	TGTGCCAGCAGTTCCCCCCAGGGTAATTCACCCCTCCACTTT
once	TRBV5-1	NA	TRBJ2-5	CASSGHTRVGQETQYF	TGCGCCAGCAGCGGTCATACAAGGGTTGGGCAAGAGACCCAGTACTTC
NA	TRBV19	TRBD1	TRBJ2-1	CASDSRQGTGSYNEQFF	TGTGCCAGCGACTCCAGGCAGGGGACAGGGTCCTACAATGAGCAGTTCTTC
NA	TRBV18	NA	TRBJ2-6	CASSPPTRQVRANVLTF	TGTGCCAGCTCACCACCGACACGACAGGTGCGGGCCAACGTCCTGACTTTC
NA	TRBV27	TRBD1	TRBJ1-4	CASRPQGAGEKLFF	TGTGCCAGCAGACCACAGGGGGCTGGGGAAAAACTGTTTTTT
NA	TRBV9	NA	TRBJ1-1	CASTFLDGMNTEAFF	TGTGCCAGCACCTTCTTGGACGGGATGAACACTGAAGCTTTCTTT
NA	TRBV7-8	TRBD1	TRBJ1-6	CASSSERTGYNSPLHF	TGTGCCAGCAGCAGCGAGAGGACAGGGTATAATTCACCCCTCCACTTT
NA	TRBV11-3	NA	TRBJ2-2	CASSYHTGELFF	TGTGCCAGCAGTTACCACACCGGGGAGCTGTTTTTT
NA	TRBV19	NA	TRBJ2-2	CASSIGRNTGELFF	TGTGCCAGTAGTATCGGTAGGAACACCGGGGAGCTGTTTTTT
NA	TRBV7-8	NA	TRBJ2-7	CASSFARGGGYEQYF	TGTGCCAGCAGCTTCGCGAGGGGGGGCGGGTACGAGCAGTACTTC
NA	TRBV19	TRBD1	TRBJ1-5	CASSITGQSNQPQHF	TGTGCCAGTAGTATTACGGGACAGAGCAATCAGCCCCAGCATTTT
once	TRBV9	NA	TRBJ2-7	CASNLRGDYEQYF	TGTGCCAGCAACCTCCGGGGCGACTACGAGCAGTACTTC
NA	TRBV27	TRBD1	TRBJ2-7	CASRRRAGTGASYEQYF	TGTGCCAGCAGACGCAGGGCCGGGACAGGGGCCTCCTACGAGCAGTACTTC
NA	TRBV6-1	NA	TRBJ2-2	CASSEGQPFSANTGELFF	TGTGCCAGCAGTGAAGGACAGCCCTTCTCAGCGAACACCGGGGAGCTGTTTTTT
once	TRBV7-9	TRBD1	TRBJ2-7	CASSFASGTDTYEQYF	TGTGCCAGCAGCTTCGCGTCGGGGACAGATACCTACGAGCAGTACTTC